These 18 T cell receptor beta chains originate from one sample sequenced in a study of blood T cell repertoires in COVID-19. Profiled with immunoSEQ multiplex PCR; TCRdb holds only in-frame clones, not every one. The sample records roughly 130,000 clones, 82% being singletons. Material: peripheral blood. These receptors were collected from a woman aged 65 to 85 with acute or convalescent COVID-19.

This clone was picked up one time. The V and J genes are TRBV29-1 and TRBJ2-5, with 8 bases aligning to TRBD1. The CDR3 is 13 amino acids. From germline, CDR1 is SQVTM and CDR2 ANQGSEA. Trimming removed 6 bases from V and 2 bases from J; junction bases left unmatched: 5. The CDR3 coding sequence is TGCAGCGTGGTTGACAGGGGTCAAGAGACCCAGTACTTC. Translated, it gives CSVVDRGQETQYF.

This sequence joins TRBV27 and TRBJ2-2, with TRBD1 matching 8 bases. V was pared by 8 bases and J by 1 base, with 6 bases of the junction left unmatched. This CDR3 has 15 residues. In germline, CDR1 is MNHEY, CDR2 SMNVEV (reference sequence). The CDR3, as DNA: TGTGCCAGCCGAGCCGGGACAGGGAACACCGGGGAGCTGTTTTTT. It encodes CASRAGTGNTGELFF.

The rearrangement joins TRBV27 to TRBJ1-2; the D gene is possibly TRBD1 (5 bases). This CDR3 has 15 amino acids. Germline CDR1 MNHEY, CDR2 SMNVEV (reference sequence). Trimming removed 0 bases from V and 1 base from J, with 9 bases in between. Here the CDR3 reads CASSLSWGGNYGYTF. The CDR3 region has the DNA TGTGCCAGCAGTTTATCCTGGGGCGGTAACTATGGCTACACCTTC.

The chain joins TRBV6-2 or TRBV6-3 to TRBJ2-1; no definite D call. CDR3 length: 11 residues. V gave up 5 bases and J gave up 5 bases, with 4 bases separating them. Germline V lookup: CDR1 MNHEY, CDR2 SVGEGT. CDR3 loop: CASSHNNEQFF. In nucleotides, the CDR3 is TGTGCCAGCAGTCACAACAATGAGCAGTTCTTC.

The rearrangement uses TRBV2 and TRBJ1-1; D is perhaps TRBD1 (5 bases). This CDR3 region has 15 residues. V lost 5 bases and J 5 bases, leaving 18 bases between the germline ends. The V gene's germline CDR1 is SNHLY and CDR2 FYNNEI. CDR3 loop: CASSQGNTGGTEAFF. CDR3 nucleotides: TGTGCCAGCAGTCAGGGAAACACCGGAGGGACTGAAGCTTTCTTT.

This clone was picked up a small number of times. The chain is built from TRBV9 and TRBJ1-2; D remains unclear. Trimming stripped 3 bases from V and 7 bases from J, with 13 bases between. Looked up from germline, CDR1 is SGDLS and CDR2 is YYNGEE. This CDR3 has 13 amino acids. The DNA for the CDR3 is TGTGCCAGCAGCGCCTGGGAGTATGGTGGCTACACCTTC. Translating it yields CASSAWEYGGYTF. Variable domain in full (rest from reference TRBV9 and TRBJ1-2): DSGVTQTPKHLITATGQRVTLRCSPRSGDLSVYWYQQSLDQGLQFLIQYYNGEERAKGNILERFSAQQFPDLHSELNLSSLELGDSALYFCASSAWEYGGYTFGSGTRLTVV.

This chain uses TRBV19 with TRBJ1-5; D unresolved. Germline V gene sequence: CDR1 LNHDA, CDR2 SQIVND (reference sequence). Trimming left V 3 bases short and J 4 bases short, with 16 bases between. The CDR3 loop spans 16 amino acids. Here the CDR3 DNA reads TGTGCCAGTAGTATGGAGGGCTGGTACAGAAATCAGCCCCAGCATTTT. Residues: CASSMEGWYRNQPQHF.

This clone has only a few counts. The chain combines TRBV10-3 with TRBJ1-2, with 7 positions matching TRBD1. V gave up 10 bases and J gave up 1 base; unmatched junction bases: 6. The CDR3 is 13 residues long. Per the germline V gene, CDR1 is ENHRY and CDR2 is SYGVKD. The CDR3 here is CANSRDSNYGYTF. The DNA of the CDR3 is TGTGCCAACTCAAGGGACAGTAACTATGGCTACACCTTC.

The J gene is TRBJ1-2, the V gene TRBV7-6; maybe TRBD1 (5 bases). V lost 5 bases to trimming and J lost 6 bases, with 16 bases between them. The CDR3 is 14 amino acids. Germline assignment: CDR1 SGHVS and CDR2 FNYEAQ. CDR3 loop: CASSPGQGMNGYTF. The DNA for the CDR3 is TGTGCCAGCAGCCCCGGTCAGGGCATGAATGGCTACACCTTC.

The V gene is TRBV19, the J gene TRBJ2-3; D is ambiguous. Germline loops: CDR1 LNHDA, CDR2 SQIVND (reference sequence). This CDR3 region has 13 residues. V shed 5 bases and J shed 9 bases, with 15 bases lying between them. The CDR3 sequence is CASSSNPQSTQYF. The CDR3 DNA reads as TGTGCCAGTAGTTCAAACCCCCAGTCGACGCAGTATTTT.

V usage is TRBV19 and J usage is TRBJ2-5; TRBD2 agrees at 8 bases. The CDR3 covers 14 residues. J lost 4 bases, V lost 4 bases, and 5 bases had no gene match. CDR1 is LNHDA, CDR2 SQIVND, per germline (reference sequence). The CDR3 loop is CASSSAGGTETQYF. The CDR3 DNA sequence: TGTGCCAGTAGTAGTGCGGGGGGCACAGAGACCCAGTACTTC.

The chain combines TRBV18 with TRBJ1-2; D not certain. This CDR3 has 15 amino acids. V lost 2 bases, J lost 8 bases, and 18 bases lay in between. CDR1 is KGHSH, CDR2 LQKENI, per germline. The CDR3 sequence: CASSPLGSSDGGYTF. CDR3 DNA: TGTGCCAGCTCACCATTAGGAAGCAGTGACGGGGGCTACACCTTC. The whole variable domain, filled in from reference TRBV18 and TRBJ1-2, reads NAGVMQNPRHLVRRRGQEARLRCSPMKGHSHVYWYRQLPEEGLKFMVYLQKENIIDESGMPKERFSAEFPKEGPSILRIQQVVRGDSAAYFCASSPLGSSDGGYTFGSGTRLTVV.

The chain employs TRBV18 and TRBJ2-2; D may be TRBD2 (5 bases). This CDR3 has 14 amino acids. The V gene lost 2 bases and the J gene lost 7 bases, with 11 bases spanning the gap. Germline CDR1 KGHSH, CDR2 LQKENI. The CDR3 protein is CASSPRMEVGELFF. As DNA, the CDR3 is TGTGCCAGCTCACCAAGGATGGAGGTCGGGGAGCTGTTTTTT.

This CDR3 reads CASSDTGSSNYGYTF. DNA of the CDR3: TGTGCCAGCAGCGATACGGGTTCCTCTAACTATGGCTACACCTTC. The chain uses TRBV2 and TRBJ1-2; D call uncertain. Germline CDR1 and CDR2: SNHLY and FYNNEI. The CDR3 is 15 residues long. Trimming pared 6 bases from V and 0 bases from J, leaving 14 bases between. Using reference TRBV2 and TRBJ1-2 for the parts outside the CDR3, the full variable domain is EPEVTQTPSHQVTQMGQEVILRCVPISNHLYFYWYRQILGQKVEFLVSFYNNEISEKSEIFDDQFSVERPDGSNFTLKIRSTKLEDSAMYFCASSDTGSSNYGYTFGSGTRLTVV.

This chain joins TRBV4-1 and TRBJ1-2, with 7 bases that match TRBD1. The length of the CDR3 is 15 residues. The germline V gene has CDR1 MGHRA and CDR2 YSYEKL. The V and J ends lost 3 bases and 5 bases, in that order; junction bases with no gene match: 9. CDR3 nucleotides: TGCGCCAGCAGCCAGGCGGGACAGCCGACGTATGGCTACACCTTC. This translates into CASSQAGQPTYGYTF.

The chain joins TRBV2 to TRBJ1-4, with no clear D. Germline lookup yields CDR1 SNHLY and CDR2 FYNNEI. The CDR3 is 16 residues long. V lost 3 bases and J 1 base, leaving 12 bases between the germline ends. CDR3 coding DNA: TGTGCCAGCAGTGATTCGGGGTCGGAAACTAATGAAAAACTGTTTTTT. Translating it yields CASSDSGSETNEKLFF.

The gene calls are TRBV2 and TRBJ1-4, with no clear D. CDR3 length: 12 residues. Germline assignment: CDR1 SNHLY and CDR2 FYNNEI. The ends were cut back, 4 bases at V and 13 bases at J, with 13 bases in the middle. The CDR3 reads CASSAGRGALFF. The CDR3 nucleotides read TGTGCCAGCAGTGCTGGTCGGGGAGCACTGTTTTTT.

This clone appeared a single time. The CDR3 protein is CASSVGQALNSPLHF. The CDR3 DNA follows: TGTGCCAGCAGCGTAGGACAGGCTCTTAATTCACCCCTCCACTTT. The rearrangement uses TRBV9 and TRBJ1-6; tentatively, D is TRBD1 (6 bases). CDR3 length: 15 residues. The V end lost 0 bases, the J end lost 6 bases, and 10 bases lay between the germline ends. Germline V gene data show CDR1 as SGDLS and CDR2 as YYNGEE.